This TCR beta chain came from a study of post-analysis software for immune sequencing data. Study-level results: Patients carried roughly 5 TRBV segments more frequently than controls did, and TRBV5-6, TRBV5-1 and TRBV20-1 were among them.

This CDR3 has 15 residues. Germline assignment: CDR1 MGHRA and CDR2 YSYEKL. V lost 0 bases and J lost 4; bases outside the gene matches: 4. The sample holds a few counts of this clonotype. Its antigen is unidentified. Sequencing libraries made from TCR beta cDNA carried unique molecular identifiers. TCRdb reprocessed the PCR reads with MiXCR, giving one entry per CDR3 protein. The data hold fewer than 850,000 distinct CDR3 sequences, with about 32% observed a single time. V is TRBV4-1 and J is TRBJ2-7; 9 bases line up with TRBD1. This TCR derives from a girl aged 10-17 years with multiple sclerosis. Source material: blood. CDR3 bases: TGCGCCAGCAGCCAAGAAGGGACAGGGATGTACGAGCAGTACTTC. Protein product: CASSQEGTGMYEQYF.